Listed below are T cell receptor beta chains from one sample, sequenced in a study of OX40 agonist ivuxolimab in advanced cancers. Measured with immunoSEQ multiplex PCR; TCRdb has only the in-frame clones, and not every one. The table has 55,000 to 70,000 clones, 75% to 90% seen once. Specimen: CD4+ or CD8+ T cells sorted from blood, collected in a trial of the OX40 agonist ivuxolimab. Receptors were obtained from an adult with an advanced solid tumor such as melanoma, head and neck, liver or kidney cancer. The CDR3 runs from the conserved cysteine through the conserved F or W. The order of the fields is clone size, D gene, J gene, V gene, CDR3 DNA, CDR3 protein. A D gene is named only where the DNA matches it firmly. Part of the rows lack a size; the others show once, few, many or a class for expanded clones.

. | TRBD1 | TRBJ1-3 | TRBV10-1 | TGCGCCAGCACAGGGGGGTCTGGAAACACCATATATTTT | CASTGGSGNTIYF
once | . | TRBJ1-1 | TRBV7-2 | TGTGCCAGCAGTAACCAGGGCGCATCTGAAGCTTTCTTT | CASSNQGASEAFF
. | . | TRBJ2-3 | TRBV6-1 | TGTGCCACGAGGACAGAGGTTGGCACAGATACGCAGTATTTT | CATRTEVGTDTQYF
. | . | TRBJ2-7 | TRBV7-2 | TGTGCCAGCAGCCCAGATTTTGCCAGGGTGAGCGAGCAGTACTTC | CASSPDFARVSEQYF
once | TRBD1 | TRBJ2-1 | TRBV9 | TGTGCCAGCAGCTATACCGGACAGGAGTACAATGAGCAGTTCTTC | CASSYTGQEYNEQFF
. | . | TRBJ2-7 | TRBV19 | TGTGCCAGTAGTACCGACTGGGGCTCCTACGAGCAGTACTTC | CASSTDWGSYEQYF
. | TRBD1 | TRBJ2-1 | TRBV7-9 | TGTGCCAGCAGCCTAACAGGGGGCGCCTTCAATGAGCAGTTCTTC | CASSLTGGAFNEQFF
few | TRBD1 | TRBJ1-1 | TRBV7-9 | TGTGCCAGTAGAGACAGGGGCACCATGAACACTGAAGCTTTCTTT | CASRDRGTMNTEAFF
. | . | TRBJ2-4 | TRBV10-3 | TGTGCCATCAGTGAGTCTCTAGTGTGGGCCTCTCTAGCCAAAAACATTCAGTACTTC | CAISESLVWASLAKNIQYF
. | TRBD2 | TRBJ2-7 | TRBV2 | TGTGCCAGCAGTGAAGGACTAGCGGGGGGATACGAGCAGTACTTC | CASSEGLAGGYEQYF
. | TRBD1 | TRBJ1-4 | TRBV28 | TGTGCCAGCAGTTTAGGGGGGACAGGGGATGAAAAACTGTTTTTT | CASSLGGTGDEKLFF
. | TRBD1 | TRBJ1-2 | TRBV5-4 | TGTGCCAGCAGCCCCCGGGACAGCTATGGCTACACCTTC | CASSPRDSYGYTF
. | TRBD2 | TRBJ2-3 | TRBV18 | TGTGCCAGCTCACCACTTAGTGCGGGGGGGACCACAGATACGCAGTATTTT | CASSPLSAGGTTDTQYF
. | TRBD1 | TRBJ2-1 | TRBV18 | TGTGCCAGCTCCCAACCGGGACAGGGGGCGTACAATGAGCAGTTCTTC | CASSQPGQGAYNEQFF
. | . | TRBJ2-7 | TRBV13 | TGTGCCAGCAGCCCCACAGGCCCCAGCTCCTACGAGCAGTACTTC | CASSPTGPSSYEQYF
. | . | TRBJ1-2 | TRBV15 | TGTGCCACCAGCACCGACAGTTATGGCTACACCTTC | CATSTDSYGYTF
. | TRBD2 | TRBJ2-5 | TRBV28 | TGTGCCAGCACCTCTAGTCCTAGCGGGAGGGGAGAGACCCAGTACTTC | CASTSSPSGRGETQYF
. | . | TRBJ2-1 | TRBV11-2 | TGTGCCAGCAGCGCGAGTGGGCTGGGCTCCTACAATGAGCAGTTCTTC | CASSASGLGSYNEQFF
few | . | TRBJ1-5 | TRBV5-5 | TGTGCCAGCAGGTTGAGTGGCGGGAATCAGCCCCAGCATTTT | CASRLSGGNQPQHF
. | . | TRBJ2-1 | TRBV19 | TGTGCCACTTCATGGACCACCTACAATGAGCAGTTCTTC | CATSWTTYNEQFF
. | TRBD2 | TRBJ2-3 | TRBV18 | TGTGCCAGCTCTCCCGTAGCGGGGGGGGCTTCAGATACGCAGTATTTT | CASSPVAGGASDTQYF
. | TRBD1 | TRBJ2-5 | TRBV5-1 | TGCGCCAGCAGCACCCTGGACAGGGAAGAGACCCAGTACTTC | CASSTLDREETQYF
. | TRBD1 | TRBJ2-1 | TRBV29-1 | TGCAGCGTTGGTGGGGACAGGGGTTCTGGTGAGCAGTTCTTC | CSVGGDRGSGEQFF
. | . | TRBJ2-5 | TRBV2 | TGTGCCAGCAGTAAGGTGGAGACCCAGTACTTC | CASSKVETQYF
. | . | TRBJ2-1 | TRBV15 | TGTGCCACCAGCAGACCGGAGATCAATGAGCAGTTCTTC | CATSRPEINEQFF
. | TRBD2 | TRBJ2-2 | TRBV5-1 | TGCGCCAGCAGCTTGACTGCGGGGGTCGGCGGGGAGCTGTTTTTT | CASSLTAGVGGELFF
. | . | TRBJ1-5 | TRBV19 | TGTGCCAGTCAAGGTATGTCGCGGAGCGGACAGCCCCAGCATTTT | CASQGMSRSGQPQHF
. | . | TRBJ1-6 | TRBV19 | TGTGCCAGTACCCGGACGGATTTCAATTCACCCCTCCACTTT | CASTRTDFNSPLHF
. | . | TRBJ1-6 | TRBV28 | TGTGCCAGCAGTTCCTATCTGACAGGAACGGAACCACCCCTCCACTTT | CASSSYLTGTEPPLHF
. | . | TRBJ1-4 | TRBV7-9 | TGTGCCAGCAGCATCGACAACATACAAAATGAAAAACTGTTTTTT | CASSIDNIQNEKLFF
. | . | TRBJ2-5 | TRBV20-1 | TGCAGTGCTCCGATCGGTGATGGCCGGTACTTC | CSAPIGDGRYF
. | TRBD1 | TRBJ2-7 | TRBV7-2 | TGTGCCAGCAGTTCCGGGACAGCCTCCTACGAGCAGTACTTC | CASSSGTASYEQYF
. | . | TRBJ1-6 | TRBV30 | TGTGCCTGGAGTCGAGGGGAAACGGGTTCACCCCTCCACTTT | CAWSRGETGSPLHF
. | . | TRBJ2-5 | TRBV5-8 | TGTGCCAGCAGCTTGCGGTTTTTAGAGACCCAGTACTTC | CASSLRFLETQYF
. | TRBD1 | TRBJ1-2 | TRBV7-2 | TGTGCCAGCAGCTTAGGACAGGGGGCGCGGGGCTACACCTTC | CASSLGQGARGYTF
. | TRBD2 | TRBJ2-7 | TRBV28 | TGTGCCCACAGCGGGGGCCTTGGCTACGAGCAGTACTTC | CAHSGGLGYEQYF
once | . | TRBJ2-2 | TRBV5-1 | TGCGCCAGCAGCGAGGGCACGGGACCCACCGGGGAGCTGTTTTTT | CASSEGTGPTGELFF
. | . | TRBJ2-5 | TRBV7-2 | TGTGCCAGCAGCTCCGGGTTCGGGGAGACCCAGTACTTC | CASSSGFGETQYF
. | . | TRBJ2-2 | TRBV5-1 | TGCGCCAGCAGATCTCAGGGGCTGGACACCGGGGAGCTGTTTTTT | CASRSQGLDTGELFF
. | TRBD2 | TRBJ2-7 | TRBV27 | TGTGCCAGCAGTTCCCTCCCGATGAGCGGGAATCTACCCTACGAGCAGTACTTC | CASSSLPMSGNLPYEQYF
. | TRBD2 | TRBJ2-5 | TRBV28 | TGTGCCAGCATGGTTAGCGGGGGTTCAGAGACCCAGTACTTC | CASMVSGGSETQYF
. | . | TRBJ2-1 | TRBV4-1 | TGCGCCAGCACTGTCGACGGGACGGCGAGCTCCTACAATGAGCAGTTCTTC | CASTVDGTASSYNEQFF
. | TRBD1 | TRBJ2-3 | TRBV7-2 | TGTGCCAGCAGCTGGACAGGGGCCAGCACAGATACGCAGTATTTT | CASSWTGASTDTQYF
. | TRBD1 | TRBJ2-7 | TRBV6-1 | TGTGCCAGCAGTGAAAGGGTGATCGGGGGACAGGGCATTATTGGTTACGAGCAGTACTTC | CASSERVIGGQGIIGYEQYF
. | TRBD2 | TRBJ2-1 | TRBV4-2 | TGTGCCAGCAGCCAAGAAGGCATGGGACTAGCGCAGAATGAGCAGTTCTTC | CASSQEGMGLAQNEQFF
once | TRBD1 | TRBJ1-2 | TRBV6-5 | TGTGCCAGCAGTTACCCAGGGGGCTATGGCTACACCTTC | CASSYPGGYGYTF
once | TRBD1 | TRBJ2-3 | TRBV5-8 | TGTGCCAGCAACAGGGGGCAAACAGATACGCAGTATTTT | CASNRGQTDTQYF
medium-sized | TRBD1 | TRBJ1-1 | TRBV19 | TGTGCCAGTAGTAGGTTCGGGACAGCAAACACTGAAGCTTTCTTT | CASSRFGTANTEAFF
. | . | TRBJ2-7 | TRBV28 | TGTGCCAGCAGGATATCACAGGACTACGAGCAGTACTTC | CASRISQDYEQYF
few | TRBD1 | TRBJ2-7 | TRBV7-2 | TGTGCCAGCAGCGCCGACAGGGGCTACGAGCAGTACTTC | CASSADRGYEQYF
. | . | TRBJ1-5 | TRBV28 | TGTGCCAGCAGTTTATTTGGGGCCTATAGCAATCAGCCCCAGCATTTT | CASSLFGAYSNQPQHF
. | . | TRBJ1-4 | TRBV9 | TGTGCCAGCAGCGTAGCCTCGGGAAAACTGTTTTTT | CASSVASGKLFF
once | . | TRBJ2-5 | TRBV7-8 | TGTGCCAGCAGCTTAGCGGCGTGGCAGGGAAGCGGGGAGACCCAGTACTTC | CASSLAAWQGSGETQYF
. | . | TRBJ1-1 | TRBV28 | TGTGCCAGCAGTTTTTGGGGAGGTAGAACTGAAGCTTTCTTT | CASSFWGGRTEAFF
. | . | TRBJ2-3 | TRBV19 | TGTGCCAGTAGTATCGGGAGTCCGAGAAGGGTAACAGATACGCAGTATTTT | CASSIGSPRRVTDTQYF
. | TRBD2 | TRBJ2-5 | TRBV4-1 | TGCGCCACCTCGGCGGCGGGGGGGCAGGGAGAGACCCAGTACTTC | CATSAAGGQGETQYF